The 31 T cell receptor beta chains given below trace back to one sample, sequenced in a study of blood T cell repertoires in COVID-19. Generated by immunoSEQ multiplex PCR, the TCRdb table keeps only in-frame clones and is missing some. The data hold roughly 230,000 clones, with roughly 81% observed a single time. The sequenced sample was peripheral blood. These receptor sequences come from a middle-aged man with acute or convalescent COVID-19.

J is TRBJ1-4 and V is TRBV21-1; the table names TRBD1, a call not compared with the DNA. TRBV21-1 is recorded as a pseudogene. The CDR3 runs to 16 residues. Here the CDR3 reads CARYSPTETTNEKLFF. The DNA of the CDR3 is TGTGCCCGTTACTCCCCAACAGAAACAACTAATGAAAAACTGTTTTTT.

The chain employs TRBV27 and TRBJ1-2; D might be TRBD1 (6 bases). Trimming cost V 4 bases and J 0 bases, with 15 bases left between them. Germline V gene lookup returns CDR1 MNHEY and CDR2 SMNVEV (reference sequence). CDR3 length: 16 residues. The CDR3 DNA reads as TGTGCCAGCAGTTCAGTATGGACAGAAACTAACTATGGCTACACCTTC. Translating it yields CASSSVWTETNYGYTF.

CDR3 protein: CASSAELQGRRDYGYTF. CDR3 in DNA: TGCGCCAGCAGCGCGGAACTACAGGGACGAAGGGACTATGGCTACACCTTC. This rearrangement joins TRBV5-1 to TRBJ1-2; perhaps TRBD1 as D (6 bases). CDR3 length: 17 residues. V was pared by 4 bases and J by 3 bases, with 22 bases between. The germline V gene has CDR1 SGHRS and CDR2 YFSETQ.

The chain employs TRBV3-1 (or the pseudogene TRBV3-2) and TRBJ2-5; a possible D gene is TRBD2 (5 bases). Germline CDR1 is LGHDT and CDR2 is YNNKEL (reference sequence). The V end was cut by 8 bases, the J end by 4 bases, with 11 bases between. The CDR3 spans 12 residues. The DNA of the CDR3 is TGTGCCAGCCGGGAACCCGGAGAGACCCAGTACTTC. Translation: CASREPGETQYF.

The chain carries TRBV2 and TRBJ2-7; D not resolved. Germline CDR1 reads SNHLY; CDR2 reads FYNNEI. Trimming took off 2 bases at V and 5 bases at J, with 13 bases between the two ends. This CDR3 is 14 amino acids long. The CDR3 here is CASSESQALDEQYF. The CDR3 nucleotides are TGTGCCAGCAGTGAAAGTCAGGCCCTCGACGAGCAGTACTTC.

The V and J genes are TRBV19 and TRBJ1-2; possible D gene TRBD1, 6 bases. Trimming removed 6 bases at V and 4 bases at J, with 12 bases between. In germline, CDR1 is LNHDA, CDR2 SQIVND (reference sequence). The CDR3 sequence is 13 residues long. The CDR3 region has the DNA TGTGCCAGTAGCCCACAGGGAACCTATGGCTACACCTTC. The encoded protein is CASSPQGTYGYTF.

The rearrangement uses TRBV11-2 and TRBJ1-1; D gene uncertain. This CDR3 region has 13 residues. Per the germline V gene, CDR1 is SGHAT and CDR2 is FQNNGV. Trimming took 0 bases from V and 7 from J, leaving 9 bases between them. CDR3 DNA sequence: TGTGCCAGCAGCTTAGACAGGTTGAGTGAAGCTTTCTTT. Its translation: CASSLDRLSEAFF.

This clone was counted a single time. The chain joins TRBV18 to TRBJ1-2; TRBD1 matches at 10 bases. With V trimmed by 2 bases and J by 3 bases, 6 bases remained unmatched. From germline, CDR1 is KGHSH and CDR2 LQKENI. The CDR3 extends over 16 amino acids. CDR3 sequence: CASSPSTGTGDYGYTF. CDR3 bases: TGTGCCAGCTCACCATCTACCGGGACAGGGGACTATGGCTACACCTTC.

V usage is TRBV6-5 and J usage is TRBJ1-3; 12 nucleotides align to TRBD1. Germline CDR1 is MNHEY and CDR2 is SVGAGI. V trimming: 6 bases; J trimming: 4 bases; junction bases outside the gene matches: 4. The CDR3 runs to 15 residues. DNA of the CDR3: TGTGCCAGCAGCTCGGGACAGGGGGCAGGAAACACCATATATTTT. This encodes CASSSGQGAGNTIYF.

Comment on this clone: Other DNA sequences in the sample encode the same CDR3. This chain links TRBV3-1 (or the pseudogene TRBV3-2) with TRBJ1-2; maybe TRBD1 (5 bases). The V end was cut by 5 bases, the J end by 3 bases, with 7 bases between. Germline-derived CDR1 and CDR2 are LGHDT and YNNKEL (reference sequence). This CDR3 is built from 12 residues. The CDR3 DNA follows: TGTGCCAGCAGCACGGGGGACTATGGCTACACCTTC. Its protein product is CASSTGDYGYTF.

The chain recombines TRBV28 with TRBJ1-6, with D perhaps TRBD1 (6 bases). This CDR3 region has 14 residues. Germline CDR1 is MDHEN and CDR2 is SYDVKM. Between the trimmed V and J ends, which lost 1 base and 10 bases, there was a span of 11 bases. The CDR3 DNA reads as TGTGCCAGCAGTTTATACAGGGTCGGGTCACCCCTCCACTTT. Its translation is CASSLYRVGSPLHF.

CDR3 amino acids: CASSQDFSGTLMPYEQYF. In DNA, the CDR3 is TGTGCCAGCAGCCAAGACTTCTCCGGGACACTGATGCCCTACGAGCAGTACTTC. V gene TRBV4-2 combines with J gene TRBJ2-7; D is possibly TRBD1 (6 bases). Germline CDR1 reads LGHNA; CDR2 reads YNFKEQ. This CDR3 has 18 amino acids. The V gene lost 0 bases and the J gene lost 2 bases, with 20 bases spanning the gap.

This rearrangement joins TRBV6-1 to TRBJ2-1; weak D call: TRBD1 (6 bases). The CDR3 has 15 amino acids. Trimming left V 2 bases short and J 7 bases short, with 15 bases between. In germline, CDR1 is MNHNS, CDR2 SASEGT. CDR3 region: CASSELRFRGNEQFF. The CDR3 DNA is TGTGCCAGCAGTGAATTAAGGTTCAGGGGAAATGAGCAGTTCTTC.

The rearrangement links TRBV2 to TRBJ1-2; maybe TRBD1 (6 bases). Germline V lookup: CDR1 SNHLY, CDR2 FYNNEI. The CDR3 has 13 residues. V lost 3 bases to trimming and J lost 8 bases, with 13 bases between them. The CDR3 loop reads CASSDEGVRGYTF. The CDR3 DNA sequence: TGTGCCAGCAGTGATGAGGGGGTGAGGGGCTACACCTTC.

V gene TRBV6-5 combines with J gene TRBJ1-3; no clear D. Deletions cut 0 bases from V and 2 bases from J, with 11 bases between. In germline, CDR1 is MNHEY, CDR2 SVGAGI. This CDR3 contains 16 residues. Here the CDR3 reads CASSYSGRITGNTIYF. The CDR3 nucleotides are TGTGCCAGCAGTTACTCAGGCAGGATCACTGGAAACACCATATATTTT.

The genes are TRBV14 and TRBJ2-1; D not resolved. The CDR3 is 13 amino acids. Trimming cost V 4 bases and J 0 bases, with 4 bases left between them. The germline gives CDR1 SGHDN, CDR2 FVKESK. CDR3 DNA: TGTGCCAGCAGCCCCAGCTCCTACAATGAGCAGTTCTTC. Translated, it gives CASSPSSYNEQFF.

The chain employs TRBV7-2 and TRBJ2-6; 7 bases map to TRBD2. The germline V gene encodes CDR1 SGHTA and CDR2 FQGNSA. Germline trimming cut 0 bases from V and 9 bases from J; bases unmatched to any gene: 2. This CDR3 has 14 residues. CDR3 in DNA: TGTGCCAGCAGCTTAGCGGGGGGGAACAACGTCCTGACTTTC. Amino acids: CASSLAGGNNVLTF.

The rearrangement links TRBV19 to TRBJ2-3; no definite D call. CDR3 length equals 17 residues. V shed 4 bases and J shed 3 bases, with 20 bases lying between them. CDR1 is LNHDA and CDR2 is SQIVND in the germline V gene (reference sequence). The CDR3 reads CASSTPYSDSGTDTQYF. As DNA, the CDR3 is TGTGCCAGTAGTACCCCGTATTCCGACTCGGGTACAGATACGCAGTATTTT.

The chain recombines TRBV27 with TRBJ1-1, with 8 bases that match TRBD1. The V gene end was trimmed by 5 bases and the J gene end by 2 bases; junction bases not matched to a gene: 7. The CDR3 is 15 amino acids. Germline V gene lookup returns CDR1 MNHEY and CDR2 SMNVEV (reference sequence). The CDR3 region has the DNA TGTGCCAGCAGTCCGGACAGGGAGGTCAACACTGAAGCTTTCTTT. As protein: CASSPDREVNTEAFF.

The rearrangement uses TRBV2 and TRBJ1-6; TRBD1 agrees at 9 bases. The CDR3 consists of 13 residues. Germline V lookup: CDR1 SNHLY, CDR2 FYNNEI. V lost 6 bases to trimming and J lost 8 bases; unmatched junction nucleotides: 2. The CDR3 loop is CASRTGGDSPLHF. DNA of the CDR3: TGTGCCAGCAGGACAGGGGGAGATTCACCCCTCCACTTT.

This chain joins TRBV5-6 and TRBJ2-5; D remains ambiguous. The germline V and J ends were trimmed by 3 bases and 1 base, with 13 bases remaining between them. In germline, CDR1 is SGHDT, CDR2 YYEEEE. The CDR3 runs to 15 residues. The CDR3 DNA sequence: TGTGCCAGCAGCTCCTTGTTGGCAGTCCAAGAGACCCAGTACTTC. It yields the protein CASSSLLAVQETQYF.

V gene TRBV6-5 combines with J gene TRBJ1-5; D not resolved. CDR1 is MNHEY, CDR2 SVGAGI, per germline. Between the trimmed V and J ends, which lost 8 bases and 5 bases, there was a span of 7 bases. This CDR3 region has 11 residues. CDR3 in DNA: TGTGCCAGCTCTTATGATCAGCCCCAGCATTTT. Its protein product is CASSYDQPQHF.

This chain joins TRBV7-9 and TRBJ2-3, with unresolved D. Looked up from germline, CDR1 is SEHNR and CDR2 is FQNEAQ (reference sequence). The V gene lost 3 bases and the J gene lost 9 bases, with 13 bases spanning the gap. The CDR3 is made up of 13 amino acids. CDR3 sequence: CASSFSYRETQYF. CDR3 in DNA: TGTGCCAGCAGCTTCTCGTACAGAGAGACGCAGTATTTT.

The count of this clone is one. At one end, the junction sequence differs from germline, possibly due to a read error. The rearrangement links TRBV2 to TRBJ1-2, with TRBD1 matching 7 bases. Germline CDR1 SNHLY, CDR2 FYNNEI. CDR3 length: 14 amino acids. CDR3 amino acids: CASREGGAGYGYTF. In DNA, the CDR3 is TGTGCCAGCAGAGAAGGGGGCGCCGGCTATGGCTACACCTTC.

V is TRBV7-9 and J is TRBJ2-5; possibly TRBD2 for D (5 bases). CDR3 length equals 11 residues. V lost 3 bases to trimming and J lost 7 bases, with 6 bases between them. Germline CDR1 SEHNR, CDR2 FQNEAQ (reference sequence). CDR3 coding DNA: TGTGCCAGCAGCTTCGAGGGGACCCAGTACTTC. This codes for CASSFEGTQYF.

The chain links TRBV19 to TRBJ2-1, with 11 bases matching TRBD2. This CDR3 contains 16 residues. After removal of 7 bases from V and 0 bases from J, the junction contained 5 bases not matched to a gene. From germline, CDR1 is LNHDA and CDR2 SQIVND (reference sequence). The CDR3 sequence is CASTSGGSSSYNEQFF. CDR3 nucleotides: TGTGCCAGTACTAGCGGGGGGTCAAGCTCCTACAATGAGCAGTTCTTC.

The chain combines TRBV2 with TRBJ2-2; D possibly corresponds to TRBD1 (5 bases). Germline CDR1 and CDR2: SNHLY and FYNNEI. The CDR3 totals 14 residues. Trimming removed 4 bases from V and 1 base from J, with 7 bases in between. CDR3 sequence: CASSGQMNTGELFF. The CDR3 DNA follows: TGTGCCAGCAGTGGACAGATGAACACCGGGGAGCTGTTTTTT.

V and J are TRBV5-4 and TRBJ1-6; D perhaps matches TRBD1 (6 bases). Germline values: CDR1 SGHNT, CDR2 YYREEE (reference sequence). With 3 bases removed from V and 8 bases from J, the gap between germline ends came to 12 bases. This CDR3 spans 14 amino acids. The CDR3 loop reads CASSSDRNYSPLHF. For the CDR3, the DNA is TGTGCCAGCAGCTCTGACAGGAATTATTCACCCCTCCACTTT. The whole variable domain, filled in from reference TRBV5-4 and TRBJ1-6, reads ETGVTQSPTHLIKTRGQQVTLRCSSQSGHNTVSWYQQALGQGPQFIFQYYREEENGRGNFPPRFSGLQFPNYSSELNVNALELDDSALYLCASSSDRNYSPLHFGNGTRLTVT.

The V call is TRBV11-1, the J call TRBJ1-2, with no clear D. The CDR3 covers 14 residues. V lost 5 bases and J 2 bases, leaving 12 bases between the germline ends. Germline CDR1 is SGHAT and CDR2 is FQDESV (reference sequence). The CDR3 sequence is CASSPGPSNYGYTF. DNA for the CDR3: TGTGCCAGCAGCCCAGGTCCCAGCAACTATGGCTACACCTTC. The variable domain in full, with the rest retrieved from reference TRBV11-1 and TRBJ1-2, is EAEVAQSPRYKITEKSQAVAFWCDPISGHATLYWYRQILGQGPELLVQFQDESVVDDSQLPKDRFSAERLKGVDSTLKIQPAELGDSAMYLCASSPGPSNYGYTFGSGTRLTVV.

The J gene is TRBJ1-2, the V gene TRBV29-1; D is perhaps TRBD1 (5 bases). The germline V and J ends were trimmed by 2 bases and 4 bases, with 8 bases remaining between them. Germline values: CDR1 SQVTM, CDR2 ANQGSEA. The CDR3 extends over 12 amino acids. The CDR3 region is CSVELGGYGYTF. The CDR3 DNA follows: TGCAGCGTTGAATTGGGGGGCTATGGCTACACCTTC. The complete variable domain, with remaining parts taken from reference TRBV29-1 and TRBJ1-2, reads SAVISQKPSRDICQRGTSLTIQCQVDSQVTMMFWYRQQPGQSLTLIATANQGSEATYESGFVIDKFPISRPNLTFSTLTVSNMSPEDSSIYLCSVELGGYGYTFGSGTRLTVV.

This chain connects TRBV19 to TRBJ1-5; 7 bases agree with TRBD1. CDR3 length: 12 residues. V shed 4 bases and J 7 bases; nucleotides not matched to a gene: 1. CDR1 is LNHDA and CDR2 is SQIVND in the germline V gene (reference sequence). The CDR3 DNA is TGTGCCAGTAGTACCAGGGGGCAGCCCCAGCATTTT. It translates to CASSTRGQPQHF. Full variable domain (remainder filled in from reference TRBV19 and TRBJ1-5): DGGITQSPKYLFRKEGQNVTLSCEQNLNHDAMYWYRQDPGQGLRLIYYSQIVNDFQKGDIAEGYSVSREKKESFPLTVTSAQKNPTAFYLCASSTRGQPQHFGDGTRLSIL.